This T cell receptor beta chain was retrieved from a study of molecular identifiers for immune sequencing clone quantification. Findings and caveats of the study: In naive cells, clones above 20 RNA copies held under 1% of molecules, whereas in effector cells they held over 98%.

Generation of bulk TCR libraries relied on previously described methods and listed TCR primers. TCRdb ran MiXCR on the PCR reads and lists one entry per CDR3 protein. The data contain 400,000 to 600,000 distinct CDR3 sequences, over 20% of them singletons. Concerning this clonotype: Its cognate antigen is unknown.

Germline lookup yields CDR1 LGHNA and CDR2 YSLEER. This CDR3 has 16 residues. V lost 0 bases, J lost 4 bases, and 15 bases lay in between. The sample consisted of naive CD8+ T cells from blood, with Jurkat cell RNA spiked in. Subset here: FACS-sorted CD8+CD4-CCR7+CD45RA+ naive T cells. The V gene is TRBV4-3, the J gene TRBJ1-2, with a possible D match to TRBD1 (6 bases). This clonotype originated in a human donor in good health. Some libraries in this study had Jurkat cell RNA spiked in. CDR3 sequence: CASSQDWRGGSYGYTF. CDR3 in DNA: TGCGCCAGCAGCCAAGATTGGAGGGGGGGCTCCTATGGCTACACCTTC.